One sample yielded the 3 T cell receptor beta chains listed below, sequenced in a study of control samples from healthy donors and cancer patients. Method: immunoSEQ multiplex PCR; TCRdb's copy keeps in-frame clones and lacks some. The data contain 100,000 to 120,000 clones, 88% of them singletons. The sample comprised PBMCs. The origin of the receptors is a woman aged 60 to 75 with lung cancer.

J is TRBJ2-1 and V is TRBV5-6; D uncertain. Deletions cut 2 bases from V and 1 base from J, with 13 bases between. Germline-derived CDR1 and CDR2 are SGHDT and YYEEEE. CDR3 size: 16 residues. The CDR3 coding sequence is TGTGCCAGCAGCTTAGCCGGCACAAATTCCTACAATGAGCAGTTCTTC. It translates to CASSLAGTNSYNEQFF.

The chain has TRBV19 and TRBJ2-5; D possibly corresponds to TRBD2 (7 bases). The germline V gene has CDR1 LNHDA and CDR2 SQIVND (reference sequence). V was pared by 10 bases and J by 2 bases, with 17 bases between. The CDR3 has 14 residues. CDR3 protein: CATTRGAGQETQYF. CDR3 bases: TGTGCCACCACTCGGGGGGCAGGGCAAGAGACCCAGTACTTC.

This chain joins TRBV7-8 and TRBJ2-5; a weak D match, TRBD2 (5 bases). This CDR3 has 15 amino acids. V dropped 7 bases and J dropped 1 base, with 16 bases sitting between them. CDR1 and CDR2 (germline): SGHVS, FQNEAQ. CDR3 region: CASTPHRTPQETQYF. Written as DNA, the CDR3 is TGTGCCAGCACCCCACATAGGACTCCCCAAGAGACCCAGTACTTC.